This T cell receptor beta chain was sequenced during a study of shared clonotypes between healthy human individuals. The method was immunoSEQ multiplex PCR; TCRdb's version includes in-frame clones alone and lacks a portion of them. Of about 1,900,000 clones listed, 85% to 95% are singletons. Germline CDR1 MGHRA, CDR2 YSYEKL. This CDR3 is built from 15 residues. V was clipped by 1 base and J by 2 bases, with 12 bases between them. CD45RO-negative CD8 cells positively selected for CCR7 made up the naive population, which excluded terminally differentiated effector memory CD45RA+ cells. The V call is TRBV4-1, the J call TRBJ2-7; TRBD2 is a possible D gene (5 bases). Source material: naive CD8+ T cells sorted from blood. This clonotype originated in a man aged 18 to 30 in good health. CDR3 DNA sequence: TGCGCCAGCAGCCAAGGTAACCGGGAAGCCTACGAGCAGTACTTC. This sequence encodes CASSQGNREAYEQYF.